This TCR beta chain derives from a study of shared clonotypes between healthy human individuals (dated by TCRdb to about 2020). In terms of the full investigation: Three men and a couple of women, aged 18 to 49 years, made up the cohort. Per donor, leukapheresis produced somewhere between about 0.8 and 9.5 billion PBMCs. Per donor, three plates each were used for CD4 naive and CD4 memory, two for CD8 naive, and one for CD8 memory. The study deeply sequenced blood TCR repertoires of five healthy adults to estimate repertoire size and the extent of clonotype sharing between individuals. Different laboratories and diverse techniques were used to prepare libraries and sequence TCR repertoires, to increase sequencing depth and limit assay-specific biases.

CDR1 and CDR2, looked up from the germline V gene (reference sequence), are MNHEY and SMNVEV. The CDR3 has 14 amino acids, counting the end cysteine and phenylalanine. Only the CDR3 DNA stays, 42 bases, in frame from base 1. V and J are trimmed by 10 bases and 2 bases, and the gene matches miss 11 bases of the junction. Study-wide findings and limitations: Sampling was restricted to blood, and TCR repertoires in tissue are likely to differ from TCR repertoires in blood. Naive subsets generally had larger estimated clonotype richness than memory subsets did. The small number of donors limited the genetic and exposure-history diversity represented. Pairwise subsampling indicated that sequencing depth was expected to affect the degree of clonotype sharing among donors. Rarefaction of sorted-subset datasets indicated incomplete sequencing despite the large sequencing depth. Clonotypes shared by all four sorted-subset donors showed higher generation probabilities than non-shared clonotypes. Across a few donors, roughly 5% of naive CD4, approximately 3.5% of naive CD8, approximately 2.5% of memory CD4, and under 0.45% of memory CD8 clonotypes were shared.

CD8 naive samples consisted of CD45RO-negative cells that were positively selected for CCR7, yielding a CD45RA+CCR7+ population without TemRA cells. The donors were healthy, HIV-negative adults with no recently reported acute infections or vaccinations. Every donor was a Caucasian adult residing in Nashville, Tennessee, USA. Blood was collected by leukapheresis, and PBMCs were isolated by Ficoll-Histopaque density gradient centrifugation and then cryopreserved in liquid nitrogen vapor phase. Purity and quantity of every magnetically sorted T cell population were checked by analytical flow cytometry. Genomic DNA was isolated from every sorted fraction and measured by UV absorbance on a Nanodrop 2000c. A word on this clone: This receptor's antigen is unknown. No qualities accompany the bases; no much larger clone lies one base away.

Using the deep immunoSEQ assay, multiplex PCR amplified TCR CDR3 regions from genomic DNA. Extracted genomic DNA from each cell subset was distributed evenly across all wells of several immunoSEQ 96-well plates, and each plate was treated as a replicate. For sorted subsets, around 200 ng genomic DNA, equal to tens of thousands of T cell genomes, was loaded into each replicate PCR. The purified libraries were quantified using a Qubit 3.0 fluorometer, sized with a Bioanalyzer 2100, and then quantified again using the KAPA Library Quantification kit. Every immunoSEQ 96-well plate was sequenced on a separate single-read 150-cycle Illumina NextSeq 550 flow cell. The study's own analysis went as follows. The immunoSEQ output contained only junctional sequences without quality scores, so filtering could not match that applied to full-length reads. Sequences were annotated with PyIR, a Python wrapper for IgBLAST v1.9, and V/J genes and CDR3 were assigned using IMGT germline references. Reads were filtered out if the reads had weak V/J assignments (E-value above 1e-6), no CDR3, stop codons, out-of-frame junctions, or ambiguous translated residues. A V3J clonotype was defined by an identical inferred V gene, J gene, and CDR3 amino acid sequence. To compute the percentage overlap between repertoires, the number of shared unique clonotypes was divided by the size of the smaller repertoire. Richness of each repertoire was evaluated using RTK rarefaction, the Chao1 estimator, and Recon v2.1 estimates of unobserved clonotypes. Generation probabilities for all TCRbeta clonotypes obtained by the gDNA method from a handful of donors were computed using OLGA. Held by TCRdb, this immuneACCESS table contains in-frame sequences only and omits some clones. Under half of the omission traces to an unresolved V gene where checked; the cause of the rest is unknown. D and trimming were read from the DNA, whereas the V and J calls and clone size are those reported in that table. The sample includes about 2.1 million clones, with around 95% observed a single time. Less than 2% of the sample is in the top ten clones.

The sequence was obtained from a man aged 18 to 35 in good health. Some clones in this sample may be carry-over from other donors' samples. The V gene is TRBV27 and the J gene is TRBJ2-7; TRBD2 lines up with 7 middle nucleotides. Sequences were obtained from naive CD8+ T cells from PBMCs. This sample's cell subset or site label indicates: CD45RA+CCR7+. The sequenced DNA is TGTGCCACCAGAGGGAGGGCCCGAACCTACGAGCAGTACTTC. This sequence encodes CATRGRARTYEQYF.